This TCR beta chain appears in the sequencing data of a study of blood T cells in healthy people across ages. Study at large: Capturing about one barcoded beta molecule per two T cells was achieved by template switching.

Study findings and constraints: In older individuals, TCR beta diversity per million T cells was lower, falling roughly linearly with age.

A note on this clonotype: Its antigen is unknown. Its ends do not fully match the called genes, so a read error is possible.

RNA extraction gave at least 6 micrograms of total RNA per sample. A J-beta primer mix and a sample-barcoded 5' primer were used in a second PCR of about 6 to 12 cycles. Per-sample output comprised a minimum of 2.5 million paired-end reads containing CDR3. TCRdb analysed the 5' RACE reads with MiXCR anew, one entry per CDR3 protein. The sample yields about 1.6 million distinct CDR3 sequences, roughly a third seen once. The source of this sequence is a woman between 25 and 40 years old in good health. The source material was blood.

CDR3: CASSLDRGQERYF. The CDR3 bases are TGTGCCAGCAGCTTAGACAGGGGGCAAGAGCGGTACTTC. The V call is TRBV7-2, the J call TRBJ2-7; 9 bases are shared with TRBD1. This CDR3 spans 13 amino acids. Germline V CDR1 and CDR2: SGHTA, FQGNSA.